The rows below give T cell receptor beta chains drawn from one sample of a study of the immune and genomic landscape of osteosarcoma. The table came from immunoSEQ multiplex PCR; TCRdb's copy has only in-frame clones and leaves some out. The sample has around 420 clones, less than 80% seen once. The sample consisted of primary tumor tissue from the pelvis. All receptors derive from a man aged 80 or over with osteosarcoma. Both conserved end residues are part of each CDR3. The D gene is left open where the match is weak. Only part of the rows carry a size: once, few, many, or a class if the clone is expanded.

D	V	J	size	DNA	CDR3
-	TRBV19	TRBJ2-3	-	TGTGCCAGTAGTATAGAGCTCACAGATACGCAGTATTTT	CASSIELTDTQYF
-	TRBV2	TRBJ1-2	few	TGTGCCAGCAGTGCAGGGAGGGCTGGGGGCTACACCTTC	CASSAGRAGGYTF
-	TRBV7-8	TRBJ1-3	once	TGTGCCAGCGGCGGCTCTGGAAACACCATATATTTT	CASGGSGNTIYF
-	TRBV2	TRBJ2-7	few	TGTGCCAGCAGTGATTATCTCTACGAGCAGTACTTC	CASSDYLYEQYF
-	TRBV7-4	TRBJ2-6	few	TGTGCCAGCAGCCATATGGACTCACAAAGTCGGGCCAACGTCCTGACTTTC	CASSHMDSQSRANVLTF
TRBD2	TRBV7-2	TRBJ2-7	-	TGTGCCAGCAGCAATAGCGGGGGGTTGTACGAGCAGTACTTC	CASSNSGGLYEQYF
-	TRBV4-3	TRBJ1-4	-	TGCGCCAGCAGCCAAGATCCGCGGATCGAAAAACTGTTTTTT	CASSQDPRIEKLFF
TRBD2	TRBV5-1	TRBJ2-3	-	TGCGCCAGCAGTAGCGGGGCGGGCACAGATACGCAGTATTTT	CASSSGAGTDTQYF
-	TRBV28	TRBJ2-6	-	TGTGCCAGCGGATCCGCCTTAGGGGCCAACGTCCTGACTTTC	CASGSALGANVLTF
-	TRBV7-8	TRBJ2-2	-	TGTGCCAGCAGCTTAGTGGGGTCCGGGGAGCTGTTTTTT	CASSLVGSGELFF
TRBD1	TRBV27	TRBJ2-1	-	TGTGCCAGCAGTAGGACAGGGTCCTACAATGAGCAGTTCTTC	CASSRTGSYNEQFF
-	TRBV28	TRBJ1-1	-	TGTGCCAGCAGTTTTGGGTCAGCAGGGATCACTGAAGCTTTCTTT	CASSFGSAGITEAFF
TRBD1	TRBV6-6	TRBJ1-5	-	TGTGCCAGCAGTTCATGGACAGGGGGCCGTCAGCCCCAGCATTTT	CASSSWTGGRQPQHF
TRBD2	TRBV10-3	TRBJ2-3	-	TGTGCCATCAGTGAGTCGACTGGCGGGGGGCAGCGGGCAGATACGCAGTATTTT	CAISESTGGGQRADTQYF
-	TRBV7-2	TRBJ1-5	-	TGTGCCAGCAGCCCAAATCAGGGGCTGAATAGCAATCAGCCCCAGCATTTT	CASSPNQGLNSNQPQHF
-	TRBV6-5	TRBJ2-5	few	TGTGCCAGCAGTTACTCGAAAGCGTACCAAGAGACCCAGTACTTC	CASSYSKAYQETQYF
TRBD1	TRBV27	TRBJ2-3	few	TGTGCCAGCAGTGTCCACAGGGGGCGGTGGACAGATACGCAGTATTTT	CASSVHRGRWTDTQYF
-	TRBV4-1	TRBJ2-2	-	TGCGCCAGCAGCCAAGGAGTTCAGGTTGCCGGGGAGCTGTTTTTT	CASSQGVQVAGELFF
-	TRBV14	TRBJ2-3	hyperexpanded	TGTGCCAGCAGCCAAGTGTCTGGTGGGAGCACAGATACGCAGTATTTT	CASSQVSGGSTDTQYF
-	TRBV9	TRBJ2-7	few	TGTGCCAGCAGCGTAGCGGACTCCTACGAGCAGTACTTC	CASSVADSYEQYF
-	TRBV6-5	TRBJ1-4	once	TGTGCCAGCAGTTACAGGGTGAGCGAAAAACTGTTTTTT	CASSYRVSEKLFF
-	TRBV11-3	TRBJ2-6	few	TGTGCCAGCAGCTCGCGAGATCGACAAAGTCGGGCCAACGTCCTGACTTTC	CASSSRDRQSRANVLTF
-	TRBV5-4	TRBJ2-2	-	TGTGCCAGCAGCCGGGACGGGGGGCAAAACACCGGGGAGCTGTTTTTT	CASSRDGGQNTGELFF
-	TRBV27	TRBJ2-6	-	TGTGCCAGCAGTCATAGCGATGGGAACTCTGGGGCCAACGTCCTGACTTTC	CASSHSDGNSGANVLTF
-	TRBV5-6	TRBJ2-7	-	TGTGCCAGCAGCCTCGGAGGGGTCTCCTACGAGCAGTACTTC	CASSLGGVSYEQYF
-	TRBV9	TRBJ2-3	-	TGTGCCAGCAGCCCGAAAACAGGGGGGGCCGGTACAGATACGCAGTATTTT	CASSPKTGGAGTDTQYF
-	TRBV2	TRBJ2-5	-	TGTGCCAGCAACCCCTTCGGGACCCAGTACTTC	CASNPFGTQYF
TRBD1	TRBV19	TRBJ1-4	few	TGTGCCAGTAGCGGGACAGCAGGGGAAAAACTGTTTTTT	CASSGTAGEKLFF
TRBD2	TRBV7-9	TRBJ2-2	-	TGTGCCAGCAGCTCCCACGGGACTAGCGGGGGGAACACCGGGGAGCTGTTTTTT	CASSSHGTSGGNTGELFF
TRBD1	TRBV5-6	TRBJ2-7	few	TGTGCCAGCAGCGAGGCCGGGACAGGCGGCTACGAGCAGTACTTC	CASSEAGTGGYEQYF
-	TRBV4-2	TRBJ1-6	few	TGTGCCAGCAGCCAAGTGTCCGGGTTGAGTTCACCCCTCCACTTT	CASSQVSGLSSPLHF
-	TRBV4-2	TRBJ2-3	-	TGTGCCAGCAGCCAAGAGGCCCGCACAGATACGCAGTATTTT	CASSQEARTDTQYF
TRBD2	TRBV7-2	TRBJ2-2	-	TGTGCCAGCAGCTTAGTTTCTAGCGGGGGGCCACGGACCGGGGAGCTGTTTTTT	CASSLVSSGGPRTGELFF
-	TRBV9	TRBJ1-1	-	TGTGCCAGCAGCGCAAGCTTAAACACTGAAGCTTTCTTT	CASSASLNTEAFF
-	TRBV19	TRBJ2-2	-	TGTGCCAGTATTCCTCCCACCGGGGAGCTGTTTTTT	CASIPPTGELFF
-	TRBV30	TRBJ2-2	-	TGTGCCTGGAGTGGGGTAGGGACCGGGGAGCTGTTTTTT	CAWSGVGTGELFF
TRBD2	TRBV4-2	TRBJ2-1	-	TGTGCCAGCAGCCAACTAGCGGGGGGGATGAATGAGCAGTTCTTC	CASSQLAGGMNEQFF
-	TRBV6-6	TRBJ1-5	-	TGTGCCAGCACCCTAATGGGGCCCAATCAGCCCCAGCATTTT	CASTLMGPNQPQHF
-	TRBV19	TRBJ1-1	-	TGTGCCAGTAACGGTGGCAGGGGAGTCTTGGACACTGAAGCTTTCTTT	CASNGGRGVLDTEAFF
-	TRBV5-4	TRBJ2-5	-	TGTGCCAGCACCTTAAACCGGGGTGGGGGGGAGACCCAGTACTTC	CASTLNRGGGETQYF
-	TRBV7-7	TRBJ2-5	-	TGTGCTAGCAGCTTAGTAGCGGCCCAAGAGACCCAGTACTTC	CASSLVAAQETQYF
TRBD1	TRBV10-3	TRBJ2-7	few	TGTGCCATCAGCGGACAGGGGACATTCAACGAGCAGTACTTC	CAISGQGTFNEQYF
-	TRBV10-1	TRBJ1-6	-	TGCGCCAGCAGTGAGTCAGGCCGGGATTCACCCCTCCACTTT	CASSESGRDSPLHF
-	TRBV4-3	TRBJ2-7	-	TGCGCCAGCAGCCGCGGGGTGAGCTCCTACGAGCAGTACTTC	CASSRGVSSYEQYF
-	TRBV18	TRBJ1-4	-	TGTGCCAGCTCACCATCCAACCCGGCTGCAACTAATGAAAAACTGTTTTTT	CASSPSNPAATNEKLFF
-	TRBV5-8	TRBJ2-5	-	TGTGCCAGCAGCTTTCCGGGGGGCATAGAGACCCAGTACTTC	CASSFPGGIETQYF
-	TRBV6-1	TRBJ2-7	-	TGTGCCAGCAGTGAAGACTCGGACCGGTCCTACGAGCAGTACTTC	CASSEDSDRSYEQYF
TRBD1	TRBV6-6	TRBJ1-6	few	TGTGCCAGCAGTTTCTTAGACAGGGGTAATTCACCCCTCCACTTT	CASSFLDRGNSPLHF
TRBD1	TRBV5-6	TRBJ2-5	-	TGTGCCAGCAGCTCTGGACAGGGGAAGACCCAGTACTTC	CASSSGQGKTQYF
-	TRBV19	TRBJ2-3	-	TGTGCCAGTAGTATTGGCATAGGCACAGATACGCAGTATTTT	CASSIGIGTDTQYF
TRBD1	TRBV18	TRBJ1-4	-	TGTGCCAGCTCACCAGCGATACAGGGGGCAGCTAATGAAAAACTGTTTTTT	CASSPAIQGAANEKLFF
-	TRBV18	TRBJ2-2	-	TGTGCCAGCTCACAGGAGGGGCCGAACACCGGGGAGCTGTTTTTT	CASSQEGPNTGELFF
TRBD2	TRBV5-4	TRBJ2-5	once	TGTGCCAGCAGACTCCGGGGGGGCCCAGAGACCCAGTACTTC	CASRLRGGPETQYF
-	TRBV6-5	TRBJ2-2	few	TGTGCCAGCAGACCTAGGGTGTCCGGGGAGCTGTTTTTT	CASRPRVSGELFF